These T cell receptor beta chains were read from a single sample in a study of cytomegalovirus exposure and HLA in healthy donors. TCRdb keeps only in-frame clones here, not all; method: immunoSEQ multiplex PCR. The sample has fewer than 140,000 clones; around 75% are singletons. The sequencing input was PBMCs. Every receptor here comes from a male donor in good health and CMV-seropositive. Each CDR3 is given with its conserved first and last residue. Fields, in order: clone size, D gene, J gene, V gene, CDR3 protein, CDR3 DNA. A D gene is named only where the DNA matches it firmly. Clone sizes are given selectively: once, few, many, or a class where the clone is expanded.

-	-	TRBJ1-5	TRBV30	CAWSKRTAAYSNQPQHF	TGTGCCTGGAGCAAGAGGACAGCGGCGTATAGCAATCAGCCCCAGCATTTT
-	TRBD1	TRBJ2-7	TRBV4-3	CASSQDLGQGSYEQYF	TGCGCCAGCAGCCAAGATTTGGGACAGGGGAGCTACGAGCAGTACTTC
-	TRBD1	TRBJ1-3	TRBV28	CASSSQGAGGNTIYF	TGTGCCAGCAGTTCCCAGGGGGCGGGTGGAAACACCATATATTTT
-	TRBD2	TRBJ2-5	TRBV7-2	CASSPVRAGAGETQYF	TGTGCCAGCAGCCCCGTCAGAGCGGGAGCTGGGGAGACCCAGTACTTC
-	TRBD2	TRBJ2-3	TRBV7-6	CASSLQLSGSNSGTQYF	TGTGCCAGCAGCTTACAGCTTAGCGGGAGTAATTCGGGCACGCAGTATTTT
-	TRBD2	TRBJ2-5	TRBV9	CASSVSGGARETQYF	TGTGCCAGCAGCGTAAGCGGGGGGGCCCGTGAGACCCAGTACTTC
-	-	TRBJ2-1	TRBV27	CASSPPPGSPYNEQFF	TGTGCCAGCAGTCCTCCCCCGGGGAGTCCCTACAATGAGCAGTTCTTC
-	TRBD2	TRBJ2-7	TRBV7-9	CASSFSGGTEQYF	TGTGCCAGCAGCTTTAGCGGGGGTACCGAGCAGTACTTC
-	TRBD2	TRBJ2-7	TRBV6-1	CASSSGTVYEQYF	TGTGCCAGCAGTAGCGGGACGGTCTACGAGCAGTACTTC
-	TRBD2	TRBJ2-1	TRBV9	CASSGTSGAVNEQFF	TGTGCCAGCAGCGGAACTAGCGGGGCTGTTAATGAGCAGTTCTTC
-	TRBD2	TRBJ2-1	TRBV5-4	CASSLAGGRGGVFF	TGTGCCAGCAGCTTGGCCGGTGGGCGGGGGGGAGTGTTCTTC
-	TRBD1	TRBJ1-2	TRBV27	CASSHTTGVLLYGYTF	TGTGCCAGCAGTCATACTACAGGGGTATTATTATATGGCTACACCTTC
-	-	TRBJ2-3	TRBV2	CASSMVGTPGADTQYF	TGTGCCAGCTCAATGGTGGGGACTCCCGGGGCAGATACGCAGTATTTT
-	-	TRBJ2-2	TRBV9	CASSAQPNTGELFF	TGTGCCAGCAGCGCACAACCGAACACCGGGGAGCTGTTTTTT
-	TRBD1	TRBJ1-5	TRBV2	CASSVGQGWDQPQNF	TGTGCCAGCAGTGTGGGACAGGGATGGGATCAGCCCCAGAATTTT
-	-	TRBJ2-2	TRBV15	CATSRGGNTGELFF	TGTGCCACCAGCAGAGGGGGCAACACCGGGGAGCTGTTTTTT
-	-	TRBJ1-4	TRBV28	CASSLLSAGAYEKLFF	TGTGCCAGCAGTTTACTTTCGGCAGGGGCTTATGAAAAACTGTTTTTT
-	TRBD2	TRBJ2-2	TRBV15	CATSRDLGYSGGMAGELFF	TGTGCCACCAGCAGAGATCTTGGTTATAGCGGGGGAATGGCCGGGGAGCTGTTTTTT
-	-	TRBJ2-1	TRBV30	CAWSGLRNEQFF	TGTGCCTGGAGTGGGCTCCGCAATGAGCAGTTCTTC
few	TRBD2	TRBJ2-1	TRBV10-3	CAISRELAANEQFF	TGTGCCATCAGTCGGGAACTAGCGGCAAATGAGCAGTTCTTC
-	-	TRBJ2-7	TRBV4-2	CASSQDFGTPSYEQYF	TGTGCCAGCAGCCAAGATTTCGGGACTCCGTCCTACGAGCAGTACTTC
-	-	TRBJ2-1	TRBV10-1	CASDGSGRWAGEFF	TGCGCCAGCGACGGGTCAGGTCGGTGGGCCGGGGAGTTCTTC
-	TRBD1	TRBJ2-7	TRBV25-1	CAKVPHRGQYEQYF	TGTGCCAAAGTTCCTCACAGGGGGCAATACGAGCAGTACTTC
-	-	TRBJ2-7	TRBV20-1	CSARDINEQYF	TGCAGTGCTAGAGATATAAACGAGCAGTACTTC
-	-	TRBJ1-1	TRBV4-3	CASSHRGNTEAFF	TGCGCCAGCAGCCACAGGGGGAACACTGAAGCTTTCTTT
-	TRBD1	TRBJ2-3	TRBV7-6	CASSAKTGTTDTQYF	TGTGCCAGCAGCGCCAAGACAGGGACCACAGATACGCAGTATTTT
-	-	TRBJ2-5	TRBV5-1	CASTQNPGGMRGETQYF	TGCGCCAGCACTCAAAACCCCGGGGGTATGCGGGGAGAGACCCAGTACTTC
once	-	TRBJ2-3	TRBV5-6	CASSLVLVGPDTQYF	TGTGCCAGCAGCTTGGTCCTAGTCGGTCCAGATACGCAGTATTTT
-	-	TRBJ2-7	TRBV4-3	CASSQDGAAGYYEQYF	TGCGCCAGCAGCCAAGATGGGGCCGCGGGGTACTACGAGCAGTACTTC
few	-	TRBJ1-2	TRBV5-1	CASSLLDSSYGYTF	TGCGCCAGCAGCTTGTTGGACAGTTCCTATGGCTACACCTTC
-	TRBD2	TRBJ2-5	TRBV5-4	CASTPGGQETQYF	TGTGCCAGCACCCCGGGGGGCCAAGAGACCCAGTACTTC
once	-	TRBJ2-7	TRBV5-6	CASSADSQCEQYF	TGTGCCAGCAGCGCTGACAGTCAGTGCGAGCAGTACTTC
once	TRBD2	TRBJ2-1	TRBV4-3	CASSRIWTSGYNEQFF	TGCGCCAGCAGCCGGATCTGGACTAGCGGATACAATGAGCAGTTCTTC
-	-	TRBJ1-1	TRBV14	CASSQDSGVGAFF	TGTGCCAGCAGCCAAGATTCCGGGGTTGGAGCTTTCTTT
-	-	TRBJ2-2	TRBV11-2	CASAAGGRPGELFF	TGTGCCAGCGCGGCCGGTGGCCGACCCGGGGAGCTGTTTTTT
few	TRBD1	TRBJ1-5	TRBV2	CASSFDRGHQPQHF	TGTGCCAGCAGTTTTGACAGGGGGCATCAGCCCCAGCATTTT
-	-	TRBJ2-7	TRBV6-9	CASSHTGPLSYEQYF	TGTGCCAGCAGTCACACAGGGCCCCTCTCCTACGAGCAGTACTTC
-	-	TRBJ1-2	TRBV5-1	CASSPEGGDYGYTF	TGCGCCAGCAGCCCGGAGGGGGGGGACTATGGCTACACCTTC
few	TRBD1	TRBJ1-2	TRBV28	CASSRVGGDYGYTF	TGTGCCAGCAGCCGGGTAGGGGGCGACTATGGCTACACCTTC
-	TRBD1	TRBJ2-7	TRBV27	CASSLGQPLIGYEQYF	TGTGCCAGCAGCTTGGGACAGCCCCTAATCGGTTACGAGCAGTACTTC
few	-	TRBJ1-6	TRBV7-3	CASSAGGSSYNSPLHF	TGTGCCAGCAGTGCTGGGGGGAGCTCCTATAATTCACCCCTCCACTTT